This T cell receptor (beta chain) originates from a study of metastatic and nonmetastatic thyroid tumors. Across the study: Malignant and benign thyroid patients had repertoires compared in peripheral blood and tumor or nodule tissue. Whole-study results and caveats: Within blood and tumor, benign nodules reportedly had significantly lower TCR beta diversity than malignant thyroid tumors did.

Note on this clone: Antigen: not known.

All patients reached thyroid surgery having received no treatment beforehand. Original processing methods: For papillary thyroid cancer, a distant-metastasis classifier was constructed from CDR3 differences observed across clinicopathological groups. TCRdb ran MiXCR on the PCR reads. These V and J calls originate from TCRdb's pipeline instead of the authors' own analysis. The data show 17,000 or so clones, roughly a quarter seen once. The CDR3 is made up of 14 amino acids. CDR1 is DFQATT and CDR2 is SNEGSKA in the germline V gene (reference sequence). Germline trimming cut 6 bases from V and 2 bases from J; bases unmatched to any gene: 10.

Sequenced input: adjacent normal tissue. The chain carries TRBV20-1 and TRBJ2-7, with 7 bases fitting TRBD1. This clonotype was obtained from a female donor with papillary thyroid cancer or a benign thyroid nodule (not recorded which). Some clones in this sample may be carry-over from other donors' samples. In DNA, the CDR3 is TGCAGTGCCCAGGGGGAGATGAGAACCTACGAGCAGTACTTC. It specifies CSAQGEMRTYEQYF.